These 28 T cell receptor beta chains came from one sample sequenced in a study of control samples from healthy donors and cancer patients. Profiling relied on immunoSEQ multiplex PCR, and the TCRdb table lists in-frame clones only, not all of them. The sample shows 73,000 or so clones, about 90% of them seen only once. The sample was blood. These receptors were taken from a woman in her 50s in good health.

The CDR3 region has the DNA TGTGCCAGCAGCTCCTTTCCCGGGGAAGCTTTCTTT. Translation: CASSSFPGEAFF. V is TRBV11-2 and J is TRBJ1-1; D is uncertain. CDR1 is SGHAT, CDR2 FQNNGV, per germline. This CDR3 spans 12 amino acids. Trimming left V 4 bases short and J 8 bases short, with 11 bases between.

This sequence joins TRBV4-1 and TRBJ2-7; TRBD2 aligns across 7 bases. Losses at the gene ends were 2 bases for V and 7 bases for J; bases not matched to a gene: 11. The CDR3 is 15 amino acids. Germline loops: CDR1 MGHRA, CDR2 YSYEKL. CDR3 protein: CASSQLGGGFQEQYF. The CDR3 DNA reads as TGCGCCAGCAGCCAACTGGGGGGAGGGTTTCAAGAGCAGTACTTC.

A few counts support this clone. V is TRBV12-3 or TRBV12-4 and J is TRBJ1-5; D ambiguous. This CDR3 contains 12 residues. V was trimmed by 7 bases and J by 7 bases, leaving 11 bases between them. CDR3 sequence (DNA): TGTGCCAGCAAGGGTGAAAACCAGCCCCAGCATTTT. Amino acids: CASKGENQPQHF.

The V gene is TRBV6-2 or TRBV6-3, the J gene TRBJ1-1; D is uncertain. V was trimmed by 0 bases and J by 6 bases, leaving 14 bases between them. Germline lookup yields CDR1 MNHEY and CDR2 SVGEGT. The CDR3 consists of 15 residues. CDR3 nucleotide sequence: TGTGCCAGCAGTTACTCGAGGGAAGTGAGACCTGAAGCTTTCTTT. Encoded protein: CASSYSREVRPEAFF.

In DNA, the CDR3 is TGTGCCATCAGCCGACTAGCGGGAAGCGGGGAGCTGTTTTTT. Translated, it gives CAISRLAGSGELFF. The chain links TRBV10-3 to TRBJ2-2; 11 bases are a match to TRBD2. Trimming at V came to 6 bases and at J to 7 bases, leaving 4 bases not matched to a gene. The V gene's germline CDR1 is ENHRY and CDR2 SYGVKD. The CDR3 consists of 14 residues.

This chain connects TRBV5-1 to TRBJ2-1; TRBD2 agrees at 11 bases. The germline gives CDR1 SGHRS, CDR2 YFSETQ. The CDR3 runs 18 residues. With 0 bases clipped from V and 6 bases from J, the junction kept 11 bases outside the gene matches. This chain's CDR3 is CASSLGTTSGSLSNEQFF. Here the CDR3 DNA reads TGCGCCAGCAGCTTGGGGACCACTAGCGGGAGTCTTAGCAATGAGCAGTTCTTC.

The V gene is TRBV28, the J gene TRBJ1-1, with unresolved D. The CDR3 totals 15 residues. V was shortened by 5 bases and J by 0 bases, with 13 bases between the two germline ends. Germline CDR1 and CDR2: MDHEN and SYDVKM. The CDR3 coding sequence is TGTGCCAGCAGTCCCCGCCAGACGTTGAACACTGAAGCTTTCTTT. Translating it yields CASSPRQTLNTEAFF.

The V call is TRBV5-1, the J call TRBJ2-1; D is unresolved. Germline V lookup: CDR1 SGHRS, CDR2 YFSETQ. V was trimmed by 6 bases and J by 0 bases, leaving 13 bases between them. This CDR3 contains 15 residues. The CDR3 nucleotides read TGCGCCAGCATGTACGCCTCCAGCTCCTACAATGAGCAGTTCTTC. Translation: CASMYASSSYNEQFF.

V and J are TRBV28 and TRBJ1-1, with D perhaps TRBD1 (6 bases). The CDR3 extends over 15 amino acids. With 6 bases removed from V and 0 bases from J, the gap between germline ends came to 14 bases. The germline CDR1 and CDR2 sequences are MDHEN and SYDVKM. The CDR3 loop reads CASRLQGPMNTEAFF. DNA of the CDR3: TGTGCCAGCAGACTACAGGGTCCCATGAACACTGAAGCTTTCTTT.

This clone was seen more than once but under ten times. The V call is TRBV5-1, the J call TRBJ2-1; 10 nucleotides match TRBD2. The germline V gene encodes CDR1 SGHRS and CDR2 YFSETQ. This CDR3 spans 16 amino acids. Losses at the gene ends were 4 bases for V and 12 bases for J; bases not matched to a gene: 16. The CDR3 spells CASSEYPGLAMSGQFF. The CDR3 region has the DNA TGCGCCAGCAGCGAGTACCCGGGACTAGCGATGTCGGGGCAGTTCTTC.

The V call is TRBV7-9, the J call TRBJ1-2; D is ambiguous. Trimming took off 3 bases at V and 8 bases at J, with 16 bases between the two ends. CDR1 and CDR2 (germline): SEHNR, FQNEAQ (reference sequence). CDR3 length: 14 amino acids. The CDR3 protein is CASSFVQDGYGYTF. CDR3 sequence (DNA): TGTGCCAGCAGCTTTGTCCAGGATGGGTACGGCTACACCTTC.

The chain combines TRBV5-4 with TRBJ2-2, with TRBD2 identical over 9 bases. This CDR3 has 17 amino acids. V lost 1 base to trimming and J lost 0 bases; unmatched junction nucleotides: 4. The germline CDR1 and CDR2 sequences are SGHNT and YYREEE (reference sequence). The CDR3 DNA reads as TGTGCCAGCAGCTTGACTAGCGGGCCCCCGAACACCGGGGAGCTGTTTTTT. It translates to CASSLTSGPPNTGELFF.

For this clone: Within the sample, other DNA sequences also encode this same CDR3. This rearrangement joins TRBV28 to TRBJ2-7; 9 nucleotides agree with TRBD2. The CDR3 is made up of 17 amino acids. In germline, CDR1 is MDHEN, CDR2 SYDVKM. V shed 8 bases and J 4 bases; nucleotides not matched to a gene: 18. This CDR3 is CASAGGAGGRVFYEQYF. The DNA of the CDR3 is TGTGCCAGCGCGGGGGGGGCGGGGGGGCGAGTTTTTTACGAGCAGTACTTC.

This clone was recorded once. J is TRBJ2-5 and V is TRBV19; D not resolved. The V end was cut by 6 bases, the J end by 4 bases, with 9 bases between. This CDR3 is 12 amino acids long. The germline gives CDR1 LNHDA, CDR2 SQIVND (reference sequence). CDR3: CASSRGGETQYF. Here the CDR3 DNA reads TGTGCCAGTAGCCGCGGTGGAGAGACCCAGTACTTC. Full variable domain (outside the CDR3, taken from reference TRBV19 and TRBJ2-5): DGGITQSPKYLFRKEGQNVTLSCEQNLNHDAMYWYRQDPGQGLRLIYYSQIVNDFQKGDIAEGYSVSREKKESFPLTVTSAQKNPTAFYLCASSRGGETQYFGPGTRLLVL.

The chain recombines TRBV6-5 with TRBJ1-5; possible D gene TRBD1, 6 bases. The CDR3 extends over 15 amino acids. Germline CDR1 reads MNHEY; CDR2 reads SVGAGI. Trimming removed 2 bases at V and 4 bases at J, with 12 bases between. In DNA form, the CDR3 reads TGTGCCAGCAGTTACGCCGGTGGACAGAATCAGCCCCAGCATTTT. Translating it yields CASSYAGGQNQPQHF.

The chain uses TRBV7-2 and TRBJ2-7, with no clear D. The V gene lost 1 base and the J gene lost 0 bases, with 13 bases spanning the gap. Germline values: CDR1 SGHTA, CDR2 FQGNSA. This CDR3 is built from 16 residues. Here the CDR3 reads CASSLGFGSDSYEQYF. CDR3 nucleotide sequence: TGTGCCAGCAGCTTAGGATTCGGGTCGGACTCCTACGAGCAGTACTTC.

The rearrangement links TRBV11-2 to TRBJ2-3; TRBD1 matches at 7 bases. The CDR3 has 14 residues. The trim removed 6 bases at V and 4 bases at J, leaving 7 bases unmatched. The V gene's germline CDR1 is SGHAT and CDR2 FQNNGV. The CDR3 region is CASRSTGAPDTQYF. CDR3 in DNA: TGTGCCAGCAGATCTACAGGGGCTCCAGATACGCAGTATTTT. The entire variable domain, with the rest obtained from reference TRBV11-2 and TRBJ2-3, is as follows: EAGVAQSPRYKIIEKRQSVAFWCNPISGHATLYWYQQILGQGPKLLIQFQNNGVVDDSQLPKDRFSAERLKGVDSTLKIQPAKLEDSAVYLCASRSTGAPDTQYFGPGTRLTVL.

V and J are TRBV2 and TRBJ1-2; 12 nucleotides align to TRBD1. The CDR3 has 14 amino acids. Germline V gene data show CDR1 as SNHLY and CDR2 as FYNNEI. J lost 8 bases, V lost 8 bases, and 9 bases had no gene match. The CDR3, as DNA: TGTGCCAGCTCCCCGGGACAGGGGGCGCGAGGCTACACCTTC. Encoded protein: CASSPGQGARGYTF.

V is TRBV7-8 and J is TRBJ1-5, with TRBD1 matching over 7 bases. The CDR3 length is 16 residues. V was clipped by 1 base and J by 3 bases; unmatched bases: 6. Germline-derived CDR1 and CDR2 are SGHVS and FQNEAQ. The CDR3 DNA reads TGTGCCAGCAGCTTAGGAAGAAGGGGGCCCAATCAGCCCCAGCATTTT. Translation gives CASSLGRRGPNQPQHF.

The chain has TRBV5-1 and TRBJ2-2, with 8 bases fitting TRBD2. Trimming took 1 base from V and 3 from J; bases not matched to a gene: 5. CDR1 is SGHRS and CDR2 is YFSETQ in the germline V gene. The CDR3 is 16 amino acids. The CDR3 DNA reads TGCGCCAGCAGCTTGAAAGCGGGAGCTCACACCGGGGAGCTGTTTTTT. This sequence encodes CASSLKAGAHTGELFF.

The CDR3 DNA follows: TGCAGTGCTGGTGATAGCGCCCTACCCTACAATGAGCAGTTCTTC. Its protein product is CSAGDSALPYNEQFF. This rearrangement joins TRBV20-1 to TRBJ2-1; TRBD2 might be the D (5 bases). Looked up from germline, CDR1 is DFQATT and CDR2 is SNEGSKA (reference sequence). There are 15 residues in the CDR3. V was shortened by 5 bases and J by 2 bases, with 16 bases between the two germline ends.

V and J are TRBV28 and TRBJ2-1; a possible D gene is TRBD2 (5 bases). Germline V gene data show CDR1 as MDHEN and CDR2 as SYDVKM. The V gene lost 9 bases and the J gene lost 4 bases, with 13 bases spanning the gap. The length of the CDR3 is 13 residues. The CDR3 here is CARPSRAYNEQFF. DNA for the CDR3: TGTGCCAGACCCTCGCGGGCTTACAATGAGCAGTTCTTC.

The chain employs TRBV3-1 (or the pseudogene TRBV3-2) and TRBJ1-3, with 7 nucleotides matching TRBD1. The CDR3 runs to 14 residues. Germline trimming cut 4 bases from V and 7 bases from J; bases unmatched to any gene: 7. Germline V gene data show CDR1 as LGHDT and CDR2 as YNNKEL (reference sequence). The CDR3 reads CASSPTGEANTIYF. CDR3 DNA sequence: TGTGCCAGCAGCCCCACAGGGGAGGCTAACACCATATATTTT.

The chain carries TRBV10-1 and TRBJ1-4; 7 nucleotides match TRBD1. Germline-derived CDR1 and CDR2 are WNHNN and SYGVQD (reference sequence). V was clipped by 5 bases and J by 5 bases; unmatched bases: 5. The CDR3 runs to 14 residues. The CDR3 sequence is CASSSDRANEKLFF. In nucleotides, the CDR3 is TGCGCCAGCAGTTCCGACAGGGCAAATGAAAAACTGTTTTTT.

The DNA of the CDR3 is TGTGCCAGCAGTTTAAGCCTCCTGAATCAGCCCCAGCATTTT. Translated, it gives CASSLSLLNQPQHF. The rearrangement joins TRBV27 to TRBJ1-5; D remains unclear. The CDR3 sequence is 14 residues long. V was trimmed by 2 bases and J by 4 bases, leaving 9 bases between them. Germline V gives CDR1 MNHEY, CDR2 SMNVEV (reference sequence).

This chain connects TRBV5-1 to TRBJ1-6; D gene unclear. The CDR3 is made up of 15 amino acids. The V gene's germline CDR1 is SGHRS and CDR2 YFSETQ. The V gene lost 1 base and the J gene lost 8 bases, with 13 bases spanning the gap. CDR3 protein: CASSLLPADDSPLHF. DNA of the CDR3: TGCGCCAGCAGCTTGTTGCCCGCGGATGATTCACCCCTCCACTTT.

The rearrangement joins TRBV19 to TRBJ1-2; D remains unclear. The length of the CDR3 is 14 residues. Per germline, CDR1 LNHDA and CDR2 SQIVND (reference sequence). V was cut by 6 bases and J by 6 bases, with 17 bases left in between. In DNA, the CDR3 is TGTGCCAGTAGCCCCGAGGCCAAGCCCAATGGCTACACCTTC. Residues: CASSPEAKPNGYTF.

The V and J genes are TRBV10-3 and TRBJ2-2, with D unclear. The CDR3 length is 13 residues. V gave up 0 bases and J gave up 7 bases, with 6 bases separating them. Per the germline V gene, CDR1 is ENHRY and CDR2 is SYGVKD. The CDR3 sequence: CAISESSLGELFF. The CDR3 DNA reads TGTGCCATCAGTGAGTCGTCTCTCGGGGAGCTGTTTTTT.